Included here is one T cell receptor beta chain sequence, with context. The antigen it recognizes is unknown. Base quality data are lacking; no much larger clone is found one base away. V has 6 bases trimmed and J has 5 bases trimmed; junction bases matching no gene number 15. Including the terminal cysteine and phenylalanine, the CDR3 comprises 18 residues. Of all the DNA, just the CDR3 is kept, 54 bases in frame from base 1. The source of the sample is a study of T cell repertoires in cytomegalovirus infection (dated by TCRdb to about 2019). Notes on the research overall: The peptide stimulations were aimed at well-studied HLA-B-restricted epitopes as well as recently identified HLA-C-restricted CMV epitopes, whose presentation resists viral immunomodulation. Donor HLA type was relevant to the analysis, as public TCR beta signatures indicated carriage of CMV infection together with the matching HLA type.

What the research found in general, with its limitations: The ex vivo response was dominated by HLA-C-restricted CMV-specific TCR beta clonotypes, and the single most frequent clonotype in two of eight donors was supplied by these HLA-C-restricted clonotypes. Carriers of CMV infection plus the relevant HLA type were discriminated by the cumulative frequency of public TCR beta family members in the study cohort and in an independent roughly 400-donor cohort.

Sequencing was carried out with an Illumina HiSeq 1500. The public reads were reprocessed in TCRdb via fastp at Q25 and MiXCR, keeping in-frame beta chains. Each entry merges the rows of one CDR3 protein and shows their most common DNA and genes. This sample holds some 700,000 distinct CDR3 sequences; around a third were observed only once. The top ten clones comprise about 20% of the sample. This specimen's treatment or condition label, per the study, means: in vitro stimulation with specific CMV peptide epitopes to enrich CMV-specific T cells. Sequencing used cultured PBMCs, obtained from culture after CMV antigen stimulation. The rearrangement joined TRBV12-3 or TRBV12-4 to TRBJ2-1; 11 bases in between match TRBD2. The sequence came from a human donor in good health (CMV status not recorded). Some clones in this sample may be carry-over from other donors' samples. The nucleotides are TGTGCCAGCAGGAATCGACCCGGGACTAGCGGAGTGAACAATGAGCAGTTCTTC. The encoded protein is CASRNRPGTSGVNNEQFF.